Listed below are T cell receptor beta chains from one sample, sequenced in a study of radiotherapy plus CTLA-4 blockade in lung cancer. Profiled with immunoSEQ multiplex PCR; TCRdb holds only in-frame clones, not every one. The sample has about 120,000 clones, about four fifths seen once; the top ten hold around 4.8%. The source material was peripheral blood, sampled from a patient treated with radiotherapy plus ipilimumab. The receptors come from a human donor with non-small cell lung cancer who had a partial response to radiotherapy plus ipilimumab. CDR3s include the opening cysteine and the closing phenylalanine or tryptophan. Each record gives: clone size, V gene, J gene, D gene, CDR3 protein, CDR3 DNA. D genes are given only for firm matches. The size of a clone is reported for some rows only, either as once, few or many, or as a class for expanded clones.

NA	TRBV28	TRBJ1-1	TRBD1	CASRKGTGVYSTEAFF	TGTGCCAGCAGGAAAGGGACAGGGGTGTACAGCACTGAAGCTTTCTTT
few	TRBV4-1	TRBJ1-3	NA	CASSQQATGNTIYF	TGCGCCAGCAGCCAACAAGCAACAGGGAACACCATATATTTT
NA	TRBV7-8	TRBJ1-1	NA	CASSNTHEAFF	TGTGCCAGCAGCAATACACACGAAGCTTTCTTT
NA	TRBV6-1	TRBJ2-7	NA	CATRDFYEQYF	TGTGCCACTAGGGACTTCTACGAGCAGTACTTC
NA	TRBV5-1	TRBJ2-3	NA	CASSLTTGQSTDTQYF	TGCGCCAGCAGCTTGACCACAGGGCAAAGCACAGATACGCAGTATTTT
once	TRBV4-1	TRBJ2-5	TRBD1	CASSQKGTGQGMRETQYF	TGCGCCAGCAGCCAAAAGGGGACCGGACAGGGGATGCGAGAGACCCAGTACTTC
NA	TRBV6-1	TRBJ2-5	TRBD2	CASSDWGGRTPKETQYF	TGTGCCAGCAGTGATTGGGGCGGGAGGACACCCAAAGAGACCCAGTACTTC
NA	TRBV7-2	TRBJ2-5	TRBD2	CASTIAGGPSGTQYF	TGTGCCTCCACTATAGCGGGAGGGCCTAGTGGGACCCAGTACTTC
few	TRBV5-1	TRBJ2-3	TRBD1	CASSLEGGLGTDTQYF	TGCGCCAGCAGCTTGGAAGGGGGCCTGGGGACAGATACGCAGTATTTT
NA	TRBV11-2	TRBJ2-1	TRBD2	CASSLESGDGGEQFF	TGTGCCAGCAGCTTAGAAAGCGGGGACGGCGGTGAGCAGTTCTTC
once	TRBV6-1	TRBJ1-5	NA	CASTPVNQGNQPQHF	TGTGCCAGCACTCCGGTGAACCAGGGAAATCAGCCCCAGCATTTT
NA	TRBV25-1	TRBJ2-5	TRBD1	CASSDVGQGALETQYF	TGTGCCAGCAGTGATGTAGGACAGGGGGCGTTGGAGACCCAGTACTTC
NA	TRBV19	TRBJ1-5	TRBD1	CASQARTGGHEGPQHF	TGTGCCAGTCAGGCCAGGACAGGGGGGCACGAGGGGCCCCAGCATTTT
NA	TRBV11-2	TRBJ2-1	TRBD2	CASSSRPGGEQFF	TGTGCCAGCAGCTCGAGGCCGGGGGGTGAGCAGTTCTTC
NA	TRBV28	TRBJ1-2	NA	CASRPIPTGGYTF	TGTGCCAGCAGGCCAATCCCGACGGGTGGCTACACCTTC
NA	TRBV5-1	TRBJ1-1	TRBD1	CASSLGGTGGGTEAFF	TGCGCCAGCAGCTTGGGTGGGACAGGGGGCGGAACTGAAGCTTTCTTT
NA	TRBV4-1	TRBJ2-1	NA	CASSQRTGLAGAPYNEQFF	TGCGCCAGCAGCCAGAGGACAGGGTTAGCGGGAGCGCCGTACAATGAGCAGTTCTTC
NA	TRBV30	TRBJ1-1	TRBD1	CAWSPGQQNTEAFF	TGTGCCTGGAGCCCGGGACAGCAGAACACTGAAGCTTTCTTT
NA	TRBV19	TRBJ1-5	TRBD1	CAVTTGERQPQHF	TGTGCCGTCACGACAGGGGAACGTCAGCCCCAGCATTTT
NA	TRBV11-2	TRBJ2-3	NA	CASSLERAGHTQYF	TGTGCCAGCAGCTTAGAGCGGGCGGGTCATACGCAGTATTTT
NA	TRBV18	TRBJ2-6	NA	CASYAASGANVLTF	TGTGCCAGCTACGCGGCCTCTGGGGCCAACGTCCTGACTTTC
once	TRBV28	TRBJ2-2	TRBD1	CASSDLGTGTGELFF	TGTGCCAGCAGCGACCTAGGGACAGGGACCGGGGAGCTGTTTTTT
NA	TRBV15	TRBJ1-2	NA	CATSRDLGGTFYGYTF	TGTGCCACCAGCAGAGATTTGGGGGGGACCTTCTATGGCTACACCTTC
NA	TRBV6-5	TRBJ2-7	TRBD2	CASRVDRGRAREQYF	TGTGCCAGCAGGGTGGACCGCGGGAGGGCGAGGGAGCAGTACTTC
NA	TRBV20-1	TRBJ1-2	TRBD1	CSASRQGGYTF	TGCAGTGCCAGTAGACAGGGTGGCTACACCTTC
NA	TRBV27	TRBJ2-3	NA	CASSLVSQGQDTQYF	TGTGCCAGCAGTTTAGTTTCGCAGGGCCAGGATACGCAGTATTTT
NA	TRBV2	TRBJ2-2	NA	CASSAWDTGTGELFF	TGTGCCAGCAGTGCCTGGGACACGGGCACCGGGGAGCTGTTTTTT
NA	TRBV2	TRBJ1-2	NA	CASSLSRDTYGYTF	TGTGCCAGCAGTTTAAGCCGGGACACCTATGGCTACACCTTC
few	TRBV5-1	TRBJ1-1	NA	CASSFTGSSDTEAFF	TGCGCCAGCAGCTTTACAGGGAGTTCGGACACTGAAGCTTTCTTT
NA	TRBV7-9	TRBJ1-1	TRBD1	CASSLGQGVLNTEAFF	TGTGCCAGCAGCCTGGGACAGGGAGTCCTGAACACTGAAGCTTTCTTT
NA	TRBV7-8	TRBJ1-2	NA	CASSARTEPYGYTF	TGTGCCAGCAGCGCCAGAACAGAACCCTATGGCTACACCTTC
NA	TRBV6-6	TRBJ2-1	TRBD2	CASSYRTSGRAEQFF	TGTGCCAGCAGTTACCGTACTAGCGGACGCGCTGAGCAGTTCTTC
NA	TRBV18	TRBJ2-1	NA	CASSPRGEQFF	TGTGCCAGCTCACCCAGAGGTGAGCAGTTCTTC
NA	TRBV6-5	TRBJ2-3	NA	CASGTVTQYF	TGTGCCAGCGGGACTGTTACGCAGTATTTT
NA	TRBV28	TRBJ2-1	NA	CASSHELVYNEQFF	TGTGCCAGCAGCCACGAACTCGTCTACAATGAGCAGTTCTTC
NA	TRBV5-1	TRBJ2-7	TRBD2	CASSLSMAGTGRGLAGGNSYEQYF	TGCGCCAGCAGCTTGTCAATGGCCGGGACAGGGAGGGGACTAGCGGGAGGGAACTCCTACGAGCAGTACTTC
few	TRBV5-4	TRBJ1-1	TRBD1	CASSSVTGQGEAFF	TGTGCCAGCAGCTCAGTTACTGGACAGGGTGAAGCTTTCTTT
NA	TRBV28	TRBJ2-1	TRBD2	CASRGLAALNEQFF	TGTGCCAGCAGGGGACTAGCGGCACTGAATGAGCAGTTCTTC
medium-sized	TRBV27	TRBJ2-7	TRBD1	CASSPGQGITGYYEQYF	TGTGCCAGCAGCCCGGGACAGGGTATCACTGGATACTACGAGCAGTACTTC
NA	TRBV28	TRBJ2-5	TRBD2	CASSFLGLAAQGAQYF	TGTGCCAGCAGTTTCCTTGGCCTAGCGGCCCAAGGGGCCCAGTACTTC
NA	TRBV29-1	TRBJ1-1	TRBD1	CSVEDHCIDRDQTFF	TGCAGCGTTGAAGATCACTGTATAGACAGGGATCAAACTTTCTTT